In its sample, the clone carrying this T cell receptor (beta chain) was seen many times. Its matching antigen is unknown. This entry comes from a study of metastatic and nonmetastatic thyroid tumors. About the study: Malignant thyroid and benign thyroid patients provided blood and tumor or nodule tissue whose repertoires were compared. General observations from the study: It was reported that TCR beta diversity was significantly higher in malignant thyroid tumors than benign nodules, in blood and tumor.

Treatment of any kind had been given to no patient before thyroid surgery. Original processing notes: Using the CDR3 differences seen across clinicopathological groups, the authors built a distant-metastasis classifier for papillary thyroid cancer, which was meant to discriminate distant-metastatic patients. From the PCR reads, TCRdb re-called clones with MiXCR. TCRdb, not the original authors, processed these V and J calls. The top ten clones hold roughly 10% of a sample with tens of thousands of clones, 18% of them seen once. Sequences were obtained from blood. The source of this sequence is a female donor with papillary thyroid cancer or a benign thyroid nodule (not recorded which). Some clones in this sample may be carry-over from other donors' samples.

The CDR3 loop is CSASAESGANVLTF. CDR3 DNA: TGCAGTGCTAGTGCGGAATCTGGGGCCAACGTCCTGACTTTC. The rearrangement uses TRBV20-1 and TRBJ2-6; D call uncertain. The CDR3 runs to 14 residues. V was clipped by 3 bases and J by 1 base, with 7 bases between them. CDR1 and CDR2 from the germline V gene are DFQATT and SNEGSKA (reference sequence).